This T cell receptor (beta chain) emerged from a study of control samples from healthy donors and cancer patients. Germline V gene data show CDR1 as SGHTA and CDR2 as FQGNSA. This CDR3 region has 13 residues. The J segment lost 7 bases and the V segment lost 4 bases, leaving 1 base of the junction unmatched. The repertoire was sequenced with immunoSEQ multiplex PCR; TCRdb's copy has only in-frame clones and lacks some. The sample comprises 65,000 to 70,000 clones, approximately 88% of which are singletons, and about 3.1% rests with the top ten. The sample was PBMCs. The source of this sequence is a woman between 45 and 60 years old with lung cancer. V is TRBV7-2 and J is TRBJ2-1, with TRBD1 identical over 10 bases. CDR3 in amino acids: CASSSGQGNEQFF. As DNA, the CDR3 is TGTGCCAGCAGCTCGGGACAGGGGAATGAGCAGTTCTTC.